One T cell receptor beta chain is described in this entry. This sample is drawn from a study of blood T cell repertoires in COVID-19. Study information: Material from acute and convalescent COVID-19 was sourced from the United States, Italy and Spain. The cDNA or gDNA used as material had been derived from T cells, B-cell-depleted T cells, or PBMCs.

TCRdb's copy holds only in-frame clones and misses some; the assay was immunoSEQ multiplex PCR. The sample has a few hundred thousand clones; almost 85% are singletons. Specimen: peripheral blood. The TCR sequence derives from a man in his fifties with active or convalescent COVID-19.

The CDR3 protein is CASSLVSGSVRDTQYF. The DNA of the CDR3 is TGTGCCAGCAGTTTGGTTAGCGGGAGTGTCAGAGATACGCAGTATTTT. This chain links TRBV28 with TRBJ2-3; 9 nucleotides match TRBD2. The CDR3 has 16 residues. V lost 3 bases to trimming and J lost 5 bases; unmatched junction nucleotides: 9. CDR1 is MDHEN, CDR2 SYDVKM, per germline. Drawing the rest from reference TRBV28 and TRBJ2-3, the complete variable domain is DVKVTQSSRYLVKRTGEKVFLECVQDMDHENMFWYRQDPGLGLRLIYFSYDVKMKEKGDIPEGYSVSREKKERFSLILESASTNQTSMYLCASSLVSGSVRDTQYFGPGTRLTVL.